These 3 T cell receptor beta chains were sequenced from one sample in a study of human T cells and chemical hapten exposure. The time point was: patch test 2, 6 weeks after DPC sensitization. Treatment described: therapeutic diphenylcyclopropenone sensitization with weekly scalp DPC. TCRdb reanalysed the RACE reads using MiXCR and keeps one entry per CDR3 protein. Seen here are roughly 150,000 distinct CDR3 sequences, roughly 12% observed once, and the top ten hold around 1.4%. This specimen consisted of whole blood, obtained in connection with sensitization to the hapten diphenylcyclopropenone (DPC). The source is a woman aged 50 to 60 with alopecia areata. Some clones in this sample may be carry-over from other donors' samples.

This clonotype was recorded many times. The chain has TRBV5-1 and TRBJ2-2; 8 nucleotides line up with TRBD1. Germline lookup yields CDR1 SGHRS and CDR2 YFSETQ. V was clipped by 6 bases and J by 4 bases; unmatched bases: 5. This CDR3 region has 14 residues. The DNA of the CDR3 is TGCGCCAGCACTACTGGACAGGGCACCGGGGAGCTGTTTTTT. It translates to CASTTGQGTGELFF.

This clonotype was seen more than once but under ten times. The chain links TRBV11-2 to TRBJ1-3; tentatively, D is TRBD1 (6 bases). This CDR3 contains 14 residues. CDR1 is SGHAT and CDR2 is FQNNGV in the germline V gene. The V end was cut by 5 bases, the J end by 2 bases, with 10 bases between. DNA of the CDR3: TGTGCCAGCAGCCCAGGGGAAACTGGAAACACCATATATTTT. Its protein is CASSPGETGNTIYF.

In the case of this clonotype: At one boundary the junction diverges from the germline segment, which might be a read error. This sequence joins TRBV6-1 and TRBJ2-2; 8 bases are shared with TRBD2. The CDR3 covers 16 residues. CDR1 MNHNS and CDR2 SASEGT come from the germline V gene. CDR3 residues: CASSYTSGGDTGEPFF. Here the CDR3 DNA reads TGTGCCAGCAGTTACACTAGCGGCGGGGACACCGGGGAGCCGTTTTTT.